These 5 T cell receptor beta chains were sequenced from one sample in a study of blood T cells in healthy people across ages. Alongside a J-beta primer mix, a sample-barcoded 5' primer served in a second PCR lasting about 7 to 11 cycles. TCRdb redid the calling of the 5' RACE reads with MiXCR, one entry per CDR3 protein. Of about 1 million distinct CDR3 sequences listed, 45% are singletons. The sample was blood. Source of these receptors: an older woman in good health.

The chain links TRBV4-1 to TRBJ2-1; weak D call: TRBD2 (6 bases). This CDR3 is 16 amino acids long. V lost 1 base and J lost 9, with 19 bases in between. The V gene's germline CDR1 is MGHRA and CDR2 YSYEKL. In DNA form, the CDR3 reads TGCGCCAGCAGCCAAGGGAGTCTATTGGCGGGACTTGAGCAGTTCTTC. This sequence encodes CASSQGSLLAGLEQFF.

This sequence joins TRBV6-2 or TRBV6-3 and TRBJ2-3, with TRBD2 identical over 10 bases. Germline assignment: CDR1 MNHEY and CDR2 SVGEGT. CDR3 length: 16 residues. Trimming cost V 4 bases and J 4 bases; bases outside gene matches: 8. In DNA form, the CDR3 reads TGTGCCAGCAGTTGGCTAGCGGGAGTTCGCGCAGATACGCAGTATTTT. Amino acid sequence: CASSWLAGVRADTQYF.

The V and J genes are TRBV11-2 and TRBJ2-4, with 10 bases aligning to TRBD2. The J call may be faulty, since TRBJ2-7 better matches the DNA end. Germline loops: CDR1 SGHAT, CDR2 FQNNGV. The CDR3 runs 16 residues. The CDR3 loop reads CASSSTRTSGAYEQYF. Written as DNA, the CDR3 is TGTGCCAGCAGCTCTACTAGGACTAGCGGTGCCTACGAGCAGTACTTC.

A single count supports this clonotype. The chain couples TRBV27 to TRBJ1-5; D gene unclear. Germline CDR1 and CDR2: MNHEY and SMNVEV (reference sequence). This CDR3 has 12 residues. The ends were cut back, 6 bases at V and 9 bases at J, with 12 bases in the middle. The CDR3 sequence is CASRSPGVPQHF. CDR3 nucleotides: TGTGCCAGCAGATCCCCGGGCGTGCCCCAGCATTTT.

The chain links TRBV7-6 to TRBJ2-7; TRBD2 agrees at 7 bases. The DNA end is a closer match to TRBJ2-5, so the J assignment may be wrong. There are 15 residues in the CDR3. Germline lookup yields CDR1 SGHVS and CDR2 FNYEAQ. This CDR3 reads CASSFGERDWETQYF. The CDR3 bases are TGTGCCAGCAGCTTCGGCGAGCGGGATTGGGAGACCCAGTACTTC.